The 7 T cell receptor beta chains reported below all come from one sample, sequenced in a study of blood T cells in healthy people across ages (dated by TCRdb to about 2015). The method behind the library was 5' RACE. Sequencing instrument: Illumina HiSeq 2500. A second PCR of about 6 to 11 cycles was run with a J-beta primer mix and a sample-barcoded 5' primer. The raw public reads went through TCRdb reprocessing: fastp at Q25, MiXCR clone calling, in-frame beta chains kept. Every CDR3 protein is listed once, alongside the most common genes and DNA of its rows. The sample table contains roughly 680,000 distinct CDR3 sequences; only one count was recorded for more than 45% of them. The ten most abundant clones make up less than 15% of the sample. Specimen: blood. The source is a woman older than 75 in good health.

The rearrangement uses TRBV7-9 and TRBJ2-5; the D gene is possibly TRBD1 (6 bases). The CDR3 has 16 residues. V lost 5 bases and J 0 bases, leaving 16 bases between the germline ends. Germline CDR1 and CDR2: SEHNR and FQNEAQ (reference sequence). The DNA of the CDR3 is TGTGCCAGCAGCACTGGACAGCAAATTTACCAAGAGACCCAGTACTTC. Protein: CASSTGQQIYQETQYF.

This clonotype was observed at least ten times. This rearrangement joins TRBV3-1 to TRBJ2-6; 8 nucleotides agree with TRBD1. Looked up from germline, CDR1 is LGHDT and CDR2 is YNNKEL (reference sequence). The trim removed 2 bases at V and 3 bases at J, leaving 6 bases unmatched. This CDR3 contains 17 residues. As DNA, the CDR3 is TGTGCCAGCAGCCAAAGGACAGGGACGGTTGGGGCCAACGTCCTGACTTTC. Its protein product is CASSQRTGTVGANVLTF.

This clonotype was seen a few times. The rearrangement links TRBV7-2 to TRBJ1-5; 10 nucleotides align to TRBD1. Trimming removed 5 bases from V and 2 bases from J; junction bases left unmatched: 6. CDR1 SGHTA and CDR2 FQGNSA come from the germline V gene. The CDR3 is 16 residues long. This CDR3 reads CASSPRQGAGNQPQHF. The CDR3 DNA reads TGTGCCAGCAGCCCCAGACAGGGGGCTGGCAATCAGCCCCAGCATTTT.

The table lists this clonotype with many counts. A much larger clone lies a single base off, so this may be a read error. The V gene is TRBV6-5, the J gene TRBJ2-1; D gene ambiguous. TRBJ2-7 matches the DNA end more closely, so the J call is doubtful. Germline values: CDR1 MNHEY, CDR2 SVGAGI. This CDR3 contains 13 residues. The CDR3, as DNA: TGTGCCAGTGGGTCCTGGTCCTACAATGAGCAGTACTTC. This encodes CASGSWSYNEQYF.

This clonotype was detected ten times or more. The chain is built from TRBV6-6 and TRBJ2-1; D perhaps matches TRBD2 (6 bases). The germline CDR1 and CDR2 sequences are MNHNY and SVGAGI (reference sequence). The CDR3 has 11 residues. V was cut by 7 bases and J by 9 bases, with 10 bases left in between. The CDR3 DNA follows: TGTGCCAGCACCCGGGGGTCTGAGCAGTTCTTC. Translating it yields CASTRGSEQFF.

This clonotype was observed once. This may be a read error: a much more frequent sequence differs by one nucleotide. The chain couples TRBV20-1 to TRBJ2-3, with TRBD1 as a possible D gene (5 bases). Per germline, CDR1 DFQATT and CDR2 SNEGSKA (reference sequence). This CDR3 is 15 amino acids long. V lost 5 bases to trimming and J lost 4 bases, with 19 bases between them. CDR3 DNA sequence: TGCAGTGCTCGTAGGGGTGCCCTTGAGGCAGATACGCAGTATTTT. As protein: CSARRGALEADTQYF.

The gene calls are TRBV7-2 and TRBJ2-5; 12 bases match TRBD2. The germline CDR1 and CDR2 sequences are SGHTA and FQGNSA. The V gene end was trimmed by 3 bases and the J gene end by 7 bases; junction bases not matched to a gene: 12. This CDR3 spans 17 amino acids. Here the CDR3 reads CASSFSAPSGGGGTQYF. The CDR3 coding sequence is TGTGCCAGCAGCTTTTCGGCCCCTAGCGGGGGGGGTGGGACCCAGTACTTC.